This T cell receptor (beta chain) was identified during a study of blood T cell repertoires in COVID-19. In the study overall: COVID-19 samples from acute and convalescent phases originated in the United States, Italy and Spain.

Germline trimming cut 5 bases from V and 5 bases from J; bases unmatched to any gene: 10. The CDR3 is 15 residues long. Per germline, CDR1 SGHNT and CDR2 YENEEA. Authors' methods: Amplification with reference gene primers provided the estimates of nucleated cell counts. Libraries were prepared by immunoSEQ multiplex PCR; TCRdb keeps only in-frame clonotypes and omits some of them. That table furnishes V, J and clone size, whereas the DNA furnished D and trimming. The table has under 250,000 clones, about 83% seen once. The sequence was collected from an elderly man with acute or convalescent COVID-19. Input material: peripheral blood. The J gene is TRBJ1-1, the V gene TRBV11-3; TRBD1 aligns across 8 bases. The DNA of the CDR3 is TGTGCCAGCAGCGCGAGCCGGGACAGGACAACTGAAGCTTTCTTT. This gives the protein CASSASRDRTTEAFF.